This TCR beta chain was sequenced in a study of blood T cell repertoires in COVID-19. Measured with immunoSEQ multiplex PCR; TCRdb has only the in-frame clones, and not every one. The profile shows approximately 85,000 clones, 81% of them singletons. The material sequenced was peripheral blood. This sequence was found in a human donor in a cohort sampled during active COVID-19.

The CDR3 region is CASSLTSGSYNSPLHF. In DNA form, the CDR3 reads TGTGCCAGCAGCCTAACTTCGGGGTCCTATAATTCACCCCTCCACTTT. J is TRBJ1-6 and V is TRBV25-1; D unresolved. This CDR3 spans 16 amino acids. V was shortened by 6 bases and J by 1 base, with 13 bases between the two germline ends. Looked up from germline, CDR1 is MGHDK and CDR2 is SYGVNS.